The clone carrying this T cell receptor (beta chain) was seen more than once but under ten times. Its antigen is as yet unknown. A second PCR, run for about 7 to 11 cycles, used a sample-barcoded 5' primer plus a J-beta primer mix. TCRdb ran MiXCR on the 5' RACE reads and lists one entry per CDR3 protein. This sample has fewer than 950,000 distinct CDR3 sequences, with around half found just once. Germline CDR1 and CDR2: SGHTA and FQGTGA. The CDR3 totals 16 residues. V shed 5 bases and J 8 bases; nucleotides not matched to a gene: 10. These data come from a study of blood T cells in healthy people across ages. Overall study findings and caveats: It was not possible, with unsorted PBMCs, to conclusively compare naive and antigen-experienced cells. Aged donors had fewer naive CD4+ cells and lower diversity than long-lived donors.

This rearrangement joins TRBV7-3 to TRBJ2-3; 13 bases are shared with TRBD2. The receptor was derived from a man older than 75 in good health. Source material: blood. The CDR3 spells CASSPPGLAGAGTQYF. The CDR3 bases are TGTGCCAGCAGCCCCCCTGGACTAGCGGGAGCTGGTACGCAGTATTTT.